This T cell receptor beta chain is from a study of CD8 T cells in ankylosing spondylitis (dated by TCRdb to the late 2010s). For the study in its entirety: T cell receptor beta repertoires were profiled in healthy donors and ankylosing spondylitis patients so that disease-linked TCR variants could be found. Peripheral blood was sampled, and synovial fluid was additionally collected from ankylosing spondylitis patients. In total, the full study cohort was made up of 108 healthy donors and 25 ankylosing spondylitis patients. Study-wide findings and limitations: The disease-linked clones were reported as significantly enriched in matched synovial fluid samples from ankylosing spondylitis patients. The disease-linked clones had a CD8+ phenotype and were found at relatively low frequencies in peripheral blood. Some of the motif variants had been reported before in the synovial fluid and blood of reactive arthritis patients, a finding that suggests common disease-initiation mechanisms. A TCR beta motif of about 8 highly homologous amino acid variants appeared characteristic of blood from ankylosing spondylitis patients.

Taken from the germline V gene (reference sequence), the CDR1 and CDR2 loops are MNHEY and SMNVEV. Trimming takes 4 bases off V and 3 bases off J; junction bases not matched to a gene: 9. The CDR3 contains 16 residues, cysteine and phenylalanine counted. Only the CDR3 portion is preserved as DNA: 48 bases, with reading frame beginning at the first base. A remark on this clonotype: Its antigen has not been determined. Base qualities are missing; no much larger clone stands one base away.

The instrument given in TCRdb is Illumina HiSeq 2500. TCR beta libraries were prepared by quantitative 5'-RACE with molecular barcodes. Under the source paper's analysis protocol: A new computational method, built on a probabilistic model of VDJ rearrangement, was used to identify disease-linked TCR variants. Clones were called with MiXCR by TCRdb after fastp trimmed the public reads at Q25, and only in-frame beta chains were retained. Rows merge per CDR3 protein into single entries with the most common DNA and genes. The V and J calls and clone size come from TCRdb's table, not from the authors' own analysis. This sample has 300,000 to 350,000 distinct CDR3 sequences in its table, and under 14% of those were observed once. In total, the top ten clones hold 9.1% of the sample.

Recombination connected TRBV27 to TRBJ2-7; TRBD2 fits 10 bases in the junction. This clonotype was obtained from a female donor with ankylosing spondylitis or in good health (not recorded which). Material: blood, either unsorted or a sorted T cell fraction (not recorded which). The DNA sequence reads TGTGCCAGCAGTTCAAATCTAGCGGGAGCCGTCTACGAGCAGTACTTC. Translated, it reads CASSSNLAGAVYEQYF.